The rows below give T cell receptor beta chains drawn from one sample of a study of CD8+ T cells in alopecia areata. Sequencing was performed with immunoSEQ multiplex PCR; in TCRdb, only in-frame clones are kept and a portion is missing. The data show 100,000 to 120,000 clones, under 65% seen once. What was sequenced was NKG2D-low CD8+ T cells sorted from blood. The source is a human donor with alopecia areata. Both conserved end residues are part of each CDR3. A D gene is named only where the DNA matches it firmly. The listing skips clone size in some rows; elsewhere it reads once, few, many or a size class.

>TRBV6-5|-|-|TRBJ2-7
TGTGCCAGCAGTTACGACAGGACACCGTTTTACGAGCAGTACTTC
CASSYDRTPFYEQYF
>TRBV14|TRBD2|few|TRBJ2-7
TGTGCCAGCAGGGGGACTAGCGGTTACGAGCAGTACTTC
CASRGTSGYEQYF
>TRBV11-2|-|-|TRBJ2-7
TGTGCCAGCGGTCCATTCTCCTACGAGCAGTACTTC
CASGPFSYEQYF
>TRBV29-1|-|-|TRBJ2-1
TGCAGCGTTGTAGATAGGGGGAGCAATGAGCAGTTCTTC
CSVVDRGSNEQFF
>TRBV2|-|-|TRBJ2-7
TGTGCCAGCATGGGGGGACCCATGATTGGCTACGAGCAGTACTTC
CASMGGPMIGYEQYF
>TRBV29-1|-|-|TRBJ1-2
TGCAGCGCAAGGGGCAGGGGCGATTATGGCTACACCTTC
CSARGRGDYGYTF
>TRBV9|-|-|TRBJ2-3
TGTGCCAGCAGCGTAGACGGCGGGAGCACAGATACGCAGTATTTT
CASSVDGGSTDTQYF
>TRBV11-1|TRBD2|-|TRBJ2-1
TGTGCCAGCAGCTTAGCGGGGGGGACTGGTAGGCATGAGCAGTTCTTC
CASSLAGGTGRHEQFF
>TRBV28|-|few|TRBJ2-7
TGTGCCAGCAGTTTAGCTGTTAGTGGCTACGAGCAGTACTTC
CASSLAVSGYEQYF
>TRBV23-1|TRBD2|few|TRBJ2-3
TGCGCCAGCAGTCAAAGAACTAGCGGGAGCATCCCAGATACGCAGTATTTT
CASSQRTSGSIPDTQYF
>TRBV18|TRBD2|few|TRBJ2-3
TGTGCCAGCTCCGGGACTAACAAACTCACAGATACGCAGTATTTT
CASSGTNKLTDTQYF
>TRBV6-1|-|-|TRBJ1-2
TGTGCCAGCAAGGGGCTAGAGGGAGGCTACACCTTC
CASKGLEGGYTF
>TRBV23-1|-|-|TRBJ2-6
TGCGCCAGCGGGCGGACAGACGATATTTCTGGGGCCAACGTCCTGACTTTC
CASGRTDDISGANVLTF
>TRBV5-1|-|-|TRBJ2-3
TGCGCCAGCAGCTTGTATGAGACCGGGACACTCGGCGCAGATACGCAGTATTTT
CASSLYETGTLGADTQYF
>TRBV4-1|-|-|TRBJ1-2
TGCGCCAGCAGCCAAGCAGGGCTCTACACCTTC
CASSQAGLYTF
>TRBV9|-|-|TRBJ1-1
TGTGCCAGCAGCGTAGGGGGTGGGCTCATGAACACTGAAGCTTTCTTT
CASSVGGGLMNTEAFF
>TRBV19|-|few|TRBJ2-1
TGTGCCACCAACCACATCGGGGATCGCAATGAGCAGTTCTTC
CATNHIGDRNEQFF
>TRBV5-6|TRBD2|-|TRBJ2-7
TGTGCCAGCAGCGCTCCGACTAGCGGGTACTACGAGCAGTACTTC
CASSAPTSGYYEQYF
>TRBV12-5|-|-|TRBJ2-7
TGTGCTAGTGGTGGTATGAAGCAGTACTTC
CASGGMKQYF
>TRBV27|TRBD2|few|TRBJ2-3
TGTGCCAGCAGTCGACTAGCGGGAGCATCAGATACGCAGTATTTT
CASSRLAGASDTQYF
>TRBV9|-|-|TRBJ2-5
TGTGCCAGCAGCGTTGACCTCCAAGAGACCCAGTACTTC
CASSVDLQETQYF
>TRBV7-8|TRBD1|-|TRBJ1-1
TGTGCCAGCAGCTCCGGACAGGGGAACACTGAAGCTTTCTTT
CASSSGQGNTEAFF
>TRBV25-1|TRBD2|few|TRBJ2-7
TGTGCCAGCGCTAGCGGGAGGACCTACTCCTACGAGCAGTACTTC
CASASGRTYSYEQYF
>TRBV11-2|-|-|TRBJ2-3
TGTGCCAGCAGCTTAAGAGCAGATACGCAGTATTTT
CASSLRADTQYF
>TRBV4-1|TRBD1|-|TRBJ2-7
TGCGCCAGCAGCTACAGGACAGGCTCCTACGAGCAGTACTTC
CASSYRTGSYEQYF
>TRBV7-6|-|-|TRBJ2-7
TGTGCCAGCACCCTCGGACCCAGCTCCTACGAGCAGTACTTC
CASTLGPSSYEQYF
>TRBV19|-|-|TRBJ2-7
TGTGCTACAGCCCGGCGATTCGCCTACGAGCAGTACTTC
CATARRFAYEQYF
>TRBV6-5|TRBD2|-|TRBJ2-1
TGTGCCAGCAGCGGACTAGCTGAGCAGTTCTTC
CASSGLAEQFF
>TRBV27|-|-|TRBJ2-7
TGTGCCCCCCTTGGGGGGGCGAAATACGAGCAGTACTTC
CAPLGGAKYEQYF
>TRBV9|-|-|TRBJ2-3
TGTGCCAGCAGCCTGGCTGGGGATACGCAGTATTTT
CASSLAGDTQYF
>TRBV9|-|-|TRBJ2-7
TGTGCCAGCAGCGTGACAGGCGGTTCAAACTACGAGCAGTACTTC
CASSVTGGSNYEQYF
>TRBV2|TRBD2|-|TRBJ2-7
TGTGCCAGCAGTTTCACTAGCGGGACCTCCTACGAGCAGTACTTC
CASSFTSGTSYEQYF
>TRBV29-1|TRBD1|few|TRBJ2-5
TGCAGCGCGTTAGGGCCGGGACAGGTTAGAGAGACCCAGTACTTC
CSALGPGQVRETQYF
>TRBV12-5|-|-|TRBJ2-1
TGTGCTAGTGGCCTAGCCCAGGAAAATGAGCAGTTCTTC
CASGLAQENEQFF
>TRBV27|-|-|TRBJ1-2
TGTGCCAGCAGCATTTCAGGGTTTCAGGGCTACACCTTC
CASSISGFQGYTF